This T cell receptor beta chain originates from a study of metastatic and nonmetastatic thyroid tumors. The CDR3 totals 14 residues. The V and J ends lost 0 bases and 7 bases, in that order; junction bases with no gene match: 2. Germline V lookup: CDR1 KGHDR, CDR2 SFDVKD. TCRdb re-clonotyped the PCR reads through MiXCR. The sample records 30,000 to 35,000 clones, around 31% being singletons. This clone was seen only a few times. Among the patients, none had received any treatment before thyroid surgery. The sequenced sample was tumor tissue. The sequence derives from a female donor with papillary thyroid cancer or a benign thyroid nodule (not recorded which). Some clones in this sample may be carry-over from other donors' samples. The chain carries TRBV24-1 and TRBJ2-1, with 7 positions matching TRBD1. This chain's CDR3 is CATSDLDRENEQFF. CDR3 nucleotides: TGTGCCACCAGTGATTTGGACAGGGAAAATGAGCAGTTCTTC.